This T cell receptor (beta chain) comes out of a study of control samples from healthy donors and cancer patients. The length of the CDR3 is 13 residues. V lost 5 bases and J lost 2, with 9 bases in between. Germline values: CDR1 SEHNR, CDR2 FQNEAQ (reference sequence). The repertoire was sequenced with immunoSEQ multiplex PCR; TCRdb's copy has only in-frame clones and lacks some. The sample lists about 160,000 clones; roughly 94% were seen once. Concerning this clone: The identical CDR3 is also encoded by other nucleotide sequences in the sample.

The sequence was obtained from a man between 60 and 70 years old with colorectal cancer. V usage is TRBV7-9 and J usage is TRBJ1-1; D unresolved. Sequenced: PBMCs. CDR3 sequence reads: CASSPTGNTEAFF. The CDR3 DNA reads TGTGCCAGCAGCCCGACGGGAAACACTGAAGCTTTCTTT.